This T cell receptor (beta chain) was found in a study of CD8 T cells in Susac syndrome. The V end lost 5 bases, the J end lost 5 bases, and 18 bases lay between the germline ends. Germline V gives CDR1 SGHVS, CDR2 FNYEAQ. The CDR3 consists of 15 residues. Random hexamers were used to reverse transcribe the RNA input (roughly 0.5 to 1 ug). TCRdb re-derived calls from the immunoSEQ multiplex PCR reads in MiXCR, one entry per CDR3 protein. The top ten clones hold about 0.11% of a sample with 250,000 to 300,000 distinct CDR3 sequences, 70% to 90% of them seen once. Input material: CD8+ T cells from PBMCs. The chain employs TRBV7-6 and TRBJ2-5; D unresolved. This TCR came from a human donor with multiple sclerosis. CDR3 in DNA: TGTGCCAGCAGCCTTCGGTCGGCTCTCCAGGAGACCCAGTACTTC. It specifies CASSLRSALQETQYF. Filled out from reference TRBV7-6 and TRBJ2-5, the complete variable domain reads GAGVSQSPRYKVTKRGQDVALRCDPISGHVSLYWYRQALGQGPEFLTYFNYEAQQDKSGLPNDRFSAERPEGSISTLTIQRTEQRDSAMYRCASSLRSALQETQYFGPGTRLLVL.